One sample yielded the 8 T cell receptor beta chains listed below, sequenced in a study of siplizumab effects on memory and regulatory T cells. The protocol was immunoSEQ multiplex PCR, while the TCRdb copy is restricted to in-frame clones and leaves out a portion. The sample carries 100,000 or so clones, around 92% recorded once. The sample consisted of CD4+ T cells sorted from blood. These receptor sequences come from a human donor in good health. Some clones in this sample may be carry-over from other donors' samples.

This clone showed up just once. This chain connects TRBV9 to TRBJ2-1; 7 bases align to TRBD2. The J segment lost 8 bases and the V segment lost 0 bases, leaving 8 bases of the junction unmatched. This CDR3 is 15 amino acids long. Germline V gives CDR1 SGDLS, CDR2 YYNGEE. The DNA of the CDR3 is TGTGCCAGCAGCGTAGAGGTCGGGAGGCCCCATGAGCAGTTCTTC. It codes for CASSVEVGRPHEQFF.

The V gene is TRBV27, the J gene TRBJ1-2, with D tentatively TRBD1 (5 bases). CDR1 and CDR2 (germline): MNHEY, SMNVEV (reference sequence). This CDR3 has 14 amino acids. Trimming removed 5 bases at V and 8 bases at J, with 18 bases between. DNA for the CDR3: TGTGCCAGCAGTCCCCGGGACGGACGTCGGGGCTACACCTTC. This gives the protein CASSPRDGRRGYTF.

The genes are TRBV7-8 and TRBJ1-1; D gene unclear. The CDR3 runs 14 residues. Germline V gene lookup returns CDR1 SGHVS and CDR2 FQNEAQ. The V and J ends lost 4 bases and 0 bases respectively, with 9 bases between them. DNA of the CDR3: TGTGCCAGCAGCTACCCCCTCATGAACACTGAAGCTTTCTTT. Translated, it gives CASSYPLMNTEAFF.

The chain carries TRBV19 and TRBJ2-4, with 11 positions matching TRBD1. CDR1 is LNHDA and CDR2 is SQIVND in the germline V gene (reference sequence). The CDR3 is 18 amino acids. V trimming: 7 bases; J trimming: 0 bases; junction bases outside the gene matches: 11. The CDR3 nucleotides read TGTGCCAGTACCCCGGGACAGGGGGAATGGGGAGCCAAAAACATTCAGTACTTC. Amino acid sequence: CASTPGQGEWGAKNIQYF. The full variable domain, in which reference TRBV19 and TRBJ2-4 provide the parts outside the CDR3, is DGGITQSPKYLFRKEGQNVTLSCEQNLNHDAMYWYRQDPGQGLRLIYYSQIVNDFQKGDIAEGYSVSREKKESFPLTVTSAQKNPTAFYLCASTPGQGEWGAKNIQYFGAGTRLSVL.

This clone was seen a handful of times. The V call is TRBV6-1, the J call TRBJ2-2, with 8 bases that match TRBD1. Germline V gene data show CDR1 as MNHNS and CDR2 as SASEGT. This CDR3 region has 14 residues. J lost 8 bases, V lost 6 bases, and 8 bases had no gene match. In DNA form, the CDR3 reads TGTGCCAGCAGCCTCCGACAGGGGAGAGGGGAGCTGTTTTTT. As protein: CASSLRQGRGELFF.

The chain joins TRBV27 to TRBJ2-5, with D perhaps matching TRBD2 (6 bases). The germline V gene encodes CDR1 MNHEY and CDR2 SMNVEV (reference sequence). Trimming cost V 3 bases and J 4 bases, with 12 bases left between them. The CDR3 consists of 14 residues. For the CDR3, the DNA is TGTGCCAGCAGTTTCCAAGGGACTGGAGAGACCCAGTACTTC. It codes for CASSFQGTGETQYF.

CDR3 amino acids: CASSLVLQETQYF. The CDR3 region has the DNA TGTGCCAGCAGCTTGGTCCTCCAAGAGACCCAGTACTTC. The chain carries TRBV5-6 and TRBJ2-5; no definite D call. Per germline, CDR1 SGHDT and CDR2 YYEEEE. The germline V and J ends were trimmed by 0 bases and 1 base, with 4 bases remaining between them. CDR3 length: 13 amino acids.

The V and J genes are TRBV5-4 and TRBJ2-2; D is undetermined. The CDR3 is made up of 16 amino acids. Germline CDR1 SGHNT, CDR2 YYREEE (reference sequence). V lost 3 bases to trimming and J lost 0 bases, with 12 bases between them. The CDR3 DNA reads TGTGCCAGCAGCTCCCGGCGGATATCGAACACCGGGGAGCTGTTTTTT. This sequence encodes CASSSRRISNTGELFF.